These T cell receptor beta chains were read from a single sample in a study of blood T cell repertoires in COVID-19. Assay: immunoSEQ multiplex PCR; the TCRdb copy retains only in-frame clones and omits some. The data show 170,000 or so clones, roughly 88% seen once. The sequenced sample was peripheral blood. These receptors originate from a woman in her sixties or seventies with acute or convalescent COVID-19. CDR3s include the opening cysteine and the closing phenylalanine or tryptophan. A D gene is named only where the DNA matches it firmly. Clone size appears in some rows only: once, few, many, or a class for an expanded clone.

CDR3 DNA,CDR3 protein,D gene,V gene,clone size,J gene
TGTGCCAGCAGTTCCCTTGGGTCAGGGGGCGCTGAAGCTTTCTTT,CASSSLGSGGAEAFF,TRBD1,TRBV6-6,NA,TRBJ1-1
TGTGCCAGCAGCTTAGTCGGAGGGCAGGGCGTTCAGCCCCAGCATTTT,CASSLVGGQGVQPQHF,NA,TRBV7-2,NA,TRBJ1-5
TGTGCCAGCAGGGGAGCAGGGGGTAAAACTGAAGCTTTCTTT,CASRGAGGKTEAFF,TRBD1,TRBV6-5,NA,TRBJ1-1
TGTGCCAGCAGTAGTAAGGGAGCTGCTTTCTTT,CASSSKGAAFF,NA,TRBV6-5,once,TRBJ1-1
TGTGCCAGTAGTGCGACAGGGGACTATGGCTACACCTTC,CASSATGDYGYTF,TRBD1,TRBV19,NA,TRBJ1-2
TGTGCCAGCAGCTTGGACGGACAGGAATATGGCTACACCTTC,CASSLDGQEYGYTF,TRBD1,TRBV5-4,NA,TRBJ1-2
TGTGCCAGCAGCTTACTAACAGGGACCAGCTCCTACGAGCAGTACTTC,CASSLLTGTSSYEQYF,NA,TRBV7-8,NA,TRBJ2-7
TGCAGTGCTAGTGGACAGATGGGCGATCAGCCCCAGCATTTT,CSASGQMGDQPQHF,NA,TRBV20-1,NA,TRBJ1-5
TGCGCCAGCAGCTTGACAGTTTTCTCCCTCCAGAACACTGAAGCTTTCTTT,CASSLTVFSLQNTEAFF,NA,TRBV5-1,NA,TRBJ1-1
TGTGCCAGCAGTTACAAGAACACCGGGGAGCTGTTTTTT,CASSYKNTGELFF,NA,TRBV12-3/TRBV12-4,once,TRBJ2-2
TGTGCCAGCAGCCAAGAAGGACAGGGTAAGACCGGGGAGCTGTTTTTT,CASSQEGQGKTGELFF,TRBD1,TRBV3-1/TRBV3-2,NA,TRBJ2-2
TGTGCCAGCGGGCCGCTCTCGACAGGGACGGATGGCTACACCTTC,CASGPLSTGTDGYTF,TRBD1,TRBV6-6,NA,TRBJ1-2
TGTGCCTGGAGTGTAAATGCAGGGGGCTACGAGCAGTACTTC,CAWSVNAGGYEQYF,TRBD1,TRBV30,NA,TRBJ2-7
TGCGCCAGCAGCCCTTATCATGCACAGAATAGCAATCAGCCCCAGCATTTT,CASSPYHAQNSNQPQHF,NA,TRBV4-1,NA,TRBJ1-5
TGTGCCAGTAGTACCCGGACAGGGACTAATGAAAAACTGTTTTTT,CASSTRTGTNEKLFF,TRBD1,TRBV19,few,TRBJ1-4
TGTGCCAGCAGCCTGTACCGGACAGGGCCCGAGCAGTACTTC,CASSLYRTGPEQYF,TRBD1,TRBV9,NA,TRBJ2-7
TGTGCCAGCTCACTTGACAGGGTGGAAAACATTCAGTACTTC,CASSLDRVENIQYF,TRBD1,TRBV18,once,TRBJ2-4
TGTGCCAGCAGACGAGGTCAGACCGACGAGCAGTACTTC,CASRRGQTDEQYF,NA,TRBV6-5,NA,TRBJ2-7
TGTGCCAGCAGCCAAAGGGAGAGTACGCAGTATTTT,CASSQRESTQYF,NA,TRBV16,NA,TRBJ2-3
TGTGCCAGTAGTATGGGACAGGGAAGCAATCAGCCCCAGCATTTT,CASSMGQGSNQPQHF,TRBD1,TRBV19,NA,TRBJ1-5
TGTGCCAGCAGTCCGACAGGGGGGTATGGCTACACCTTC,CASSPTGGYGYTF,TRBD1,TRBV6-4,NA,TRBJ1-2
TGCAGTGCGGGGGGGAACGGCGAAGCTTTCTTT,CSAGGNGEAFF,NA,TRBV20-1,once,TRBJ1-1
TGTGCCAGCAGTCCTCAGGTTAGCTCCTACAATGAGCAGTTCTTC,CASSPQVSSYNEQFF,NA,TRBV27,NA,TRBJ2-1
TGTGCCAGCAGCCTAAGACAGGGTAATTCACCCCTCCACTTT,CASSLRQGNSPLHF,TRBD1,TRBV13,once,TRBJ1-6
TGTGCCAGCGGGAGGCGGGGGGCCTCATGGGAGACCCAGTACTTC,CASGRRGASWETQYF,TRBD2,TRBV6-5,NA,TRBJ2-5
TGTGCCAGCACCGGGACAAGGCATCAGCCCCAGCATTTT,CASTGTRHQPQHF,NA,TRBV2,NA,TRBJ1-5
TGTGCCAGTACAGGGGCAACTAATGAAAAACTGTTTTTT,CASTGATNEKLFF,TRBD1,TRBV2,NA,TRBJ1-4
TGCGCCAGCAGCCAGGGACAGGGGGGAGGGCAGTACTTC,CASSQGQGGGQYF,TRBD1,TRBV4-3,NA,TRBJ2-7
TGTGCCAGTAGTATGGTCGGAGGGGGACTACAGGCCCAGTACTTC,CASSMVGGGLQAQYF,NA,TRBV19,NA,TRBJ2-5
TGTGCCAGCAGCTTAGGGGACAGGGGTCACGAGCAGTACTTC,CASSLGDRGHEQYF,TRBD1,TRBV5-4,once,TRBJ2-7
TGTGCCAGCAGCCAATACGGGGAACCGCACACCTTC,CASSQYGEPHTF,NA,TRBV3-1/TRBV3-2,NA,TRBJ1-2
TGTGCCAGCTCGCGGACCGGGACAGCTTACGAGCAGTACTTC,CASSRTGTAYEQYF,TRBD1,TRBV18,NA,TRBJ2-7
TGCAGCGTTAAACAGGGCGGCTATGGCTACACCTTC,CSVKQGGYGYTF,NA,TRBV29-1,NA,TRBJ1-2
TGTGCCAGCAGCTTCGGCGGGGGTCGCACAGATACGCAGTATTTT,CASSFGGGRTDTQYF,TRBD2,TRBV7-9,NA,TRBJ2-3
TGCAGTGCTACTGACGGACAGTCTAACTATGGCTACACCTTC,CSATDGQSNYGYTF,NA,TRBV20-1,NA,TRBJ1-2
TGCGCCAGCAGTCACTCCCGGACAGTAAGGGGCTCCTACGAGCAGTACTTC,CASSHSRTVRGSYEQYF,NA,TRBV23-1,NA,TRBJ2-7
TGTGCCATCAGCCCCCTACTAGCGGGGGAGTTAGATACGCAGTATTTT,CAISPLLAGELDTQYF,TRBD2,TRBV10-3,NA,TRBJ2-3
TGTGCCAGCAGCCAAGATAGGCTAGCGGGGAGGTACAATGAGCAGTTCTTC,CASSQDRLAGRYNEQFF,TRBD2,TRBV4-2,NA,TRBJ2-1
TGTGCCAGCAGTCCTAATGCCCCTTCTGCTAATTCACCCCTCCACTTT,CASSPNAPSANSPLHF,NA,TRBV6-6,NA,TRBJ1-6